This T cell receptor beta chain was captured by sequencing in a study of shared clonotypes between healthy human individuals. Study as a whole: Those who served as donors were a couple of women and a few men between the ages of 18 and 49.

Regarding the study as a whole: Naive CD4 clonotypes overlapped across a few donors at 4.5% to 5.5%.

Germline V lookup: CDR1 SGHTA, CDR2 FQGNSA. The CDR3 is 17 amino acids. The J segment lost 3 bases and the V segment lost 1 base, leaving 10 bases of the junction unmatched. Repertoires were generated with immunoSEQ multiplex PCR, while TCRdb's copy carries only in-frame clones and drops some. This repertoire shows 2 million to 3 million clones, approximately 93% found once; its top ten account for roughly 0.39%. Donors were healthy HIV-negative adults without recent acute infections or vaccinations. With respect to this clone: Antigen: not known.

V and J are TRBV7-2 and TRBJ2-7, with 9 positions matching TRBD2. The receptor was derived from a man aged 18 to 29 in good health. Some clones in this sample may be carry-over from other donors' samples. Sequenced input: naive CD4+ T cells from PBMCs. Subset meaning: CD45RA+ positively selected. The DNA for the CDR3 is TGTGCCAGCAGCTTAGAGTACCTAGCGGGACGGGACTACGAGCAGTACTTC. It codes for CASSLEYLAGRDYEQYF.